The entry below gives a single T cell receptor beta chain sequence along with its context. The target antigen is unknown. Trimming shortened V by 0 bases and J by 5 bases, and 11 bases separated the two germline ends. Germline CDR1 is SGDLS and CDR2 is YYNGEE. CDR3 length: 14 amino acids. These data belong to a study of cytomegalovirus exposure and HLA in healthy donors. Whole-study results and caveats: Accounts indicate the classifier identified cytomegalovirus status with strong specificity and sensitivity. Specificity for CMV antigens was confirmed in vitro for a few of the CMV-associated chains.

The primer mix had 60 Vbeta and 13 Jbeta primers. The method was immunoSEQ multiplex PCR; TCRdb's version includes in-frame clones alone and lacks a portion of them. This sample yields over 55,000 clones, of which around 83% are seen a single time; approximately 1.5% belongs to the top ten. This receptor was identified in a man between 40 and 49 years old in good health and CMV-seronegative. The sample was PBMCs. The chain joins TRBV9 to TRBJ1-1; D gene ambiguous. CDR3 region: CASSVAPSRTEAFF. CDR3 bases: TGTGCCAGCAGCGTAGCTCCGTCCCGGACTGAAGCTTTCTTT.